The clone carrying this T cell receptor (beta chain) was counted at least ten times. The data were obtained in a study of T cells after yellow fever vaccination. Study information: Researchers used SMART-Seq v4 Ultra Low Input to prepare fractions that had low cell numbers.

Trimming removed 2 bases at V and 1 base at J, with 11 bases between. The CDR3 covers 15 residues. Germline assignment: CDR1 MNHEY and CDR2 SVGEGT. Generation of TCR cDNA used 5'RACE template switching (which added a universal primer site and UMIs). MiXCR was run by TCRdb on the 5' RACE reads, yielding one entry per CDR3 protein. The table shows some 600,000 distinct CDR3 sequences, with 17% occurring only once. V gene TRBV6-2 or TRBV6-3 combines with J gene TRBJ1-1, with D uncertain. The sequence derives from a man between 18 and 35 years old who received the YFV17D yellow fever vaccine. The sample consisted of PBMCs, taken about 5 days after the first yellow fever vaccination. CDR3 in DNA: TGTGCCAGCAGTTACCCACTGGACGGGAACACTGAAGCTTTCTTT. It yields the protein CASSYPLDGNTEAFF.